These 6 T cell receptor beta chains originate from one sample sequenced in a study of cytomegalovirus exposure and HLA in healthy donors. The PCR was carried out with 60 Vbeta primers and 13 Jbeta primers. TCRdb's table, derived via immunoSEQ multiplex PCR, lists solely in-frame clones and lacks some. The table includes about 120,000 clones, 70% to 80% detected once. The source material was PBMCs. The receptors originated from a man aged 30-40 years in good health and CMV-seropositive.

V gene TRBV27 combines with J gene TRBJ2-7; 7 bases fit TRBD1. The germline CDR1 and CDR2 sequences are MNHEY and SMNVEV (reference sequence). The CDR3 has 14 amino acids. Trimming cost V 0 bases and J 9 bases; bases outside gene matches: 8. CDR3 protein: CASSLSSPAGGQYF. The CDR3, as DNA: TGTGCCAGCAGTTTATCCTCCCCCGCAGGGGGGCAGTACTTC.

This sequence joins TRBV19 and TRBJ2-6; D gene uncertain. This CDR3 spans 14 amino acids. Trimming removed 3 bases from V and 1 base from J, with 4 bases in between. Germline V gene sequence: CDR1 LNHDA, CDR2 SQIVND (reference sequence). The CDR3 sequence is CASSIQSGANVLTF. The CDR3 region has the DNA TGTGCCAGTAGTATCCAATCTGGGGCCAACGTCCTGACTTTC.

The chain has TRBV6-5 and TRBJ1-6; TRBD1 might be the D (5 bases). Germline values: CDR1 MNHEY, CDR2 SVGAGI. Deletions cut 4 bases from V and 2 bases from J, with 9 bases between. This CDR3 comprises 15 residues. The CDR3 DNA follows: TGTGCCAGCAGTTCCGACAGCGCCTATAATTCACCCCTCCACTTT. It translates to CASSSDSAYNSPLHF.

The chain recombines TRBV4-3 with TRBJ1-2, with no clear D. The CDR3 has 15 residues. The germline V and J ends were trimmed by 0 bases and 5 bases, with 13 bases remaining between them. Germline lookup yields CDR1 LGHNA and CDR2 YSLEER. The CDR3 sequence is CASSQESLGGYGYTF. The CDR3 DNA reads as TGCGCCAGCAGCCAAGAGTCCCTGGGCGGGTATGGCTACACCTTC.

Concerning this clone: One end of the junction varies from germline; a read error may be responsible. This sequence joins TRBV7-9 and TRBJ2-6; 11 bases align to TRBD1. The CDR3 extends over 18 amino acids. Germline V gene sequence: CDR1 SEHNR, CDR2 FQNEAQ (reference sequence). The CDR3 sequence is CSSSSSRGQGAGANVLTF. DNA of the CDR3: TGTTCCAGCAGTTCGTCCCGGGGACAGGGGGCTGGGGCCAACGTCCTGACTTTC.

The J gene is TRBJ1-1, the V gene TRBV11-1; 10 nucleotides agree with TRBD1. The CDR3 totals 13 residues. Looked up from germline, CDR1 is SGHAT and CDR2 is FQDESV (reference sequence). V was clipped by 5 bases and J by 11 bases; unmatched bases: 8. In DNA form, the CDR3 reads TGTGCCAGCAGCGCAGGACAGGGGGTGGGCGCTTTCTTT. Protein: CASSAGQGVGAFF.